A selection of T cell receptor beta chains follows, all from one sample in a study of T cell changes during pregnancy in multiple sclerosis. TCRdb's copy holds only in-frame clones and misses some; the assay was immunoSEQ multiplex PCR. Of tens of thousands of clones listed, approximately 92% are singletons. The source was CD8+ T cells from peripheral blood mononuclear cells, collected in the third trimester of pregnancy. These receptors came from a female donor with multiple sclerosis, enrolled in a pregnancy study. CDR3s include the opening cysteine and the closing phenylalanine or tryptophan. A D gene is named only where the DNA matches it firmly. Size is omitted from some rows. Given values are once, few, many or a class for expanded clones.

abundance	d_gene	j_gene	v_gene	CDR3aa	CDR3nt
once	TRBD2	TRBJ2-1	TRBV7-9	CASSSLAGGPRMEQFF	TGTGCCAGCAGCTCACTAGCGGGAGGGCCTCGAATGGAGCAGTTCTTC
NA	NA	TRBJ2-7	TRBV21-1	CVSSNEGVLINSYEQYF	TGTGTCAGCAGCAACGAAGGAGTACTGATAAACTCCTACGAGCAGTACTTC
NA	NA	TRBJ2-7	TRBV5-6	CASSPRGREQYF	TGTGCCAGCAGCCCCCGAGGGCGGGAGCAGTACTTC
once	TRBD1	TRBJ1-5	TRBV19	CASKTGGWESNQPQHF	TGTGCCAGTAAGACAGGGGGCTGGGAAAGCAATCAGCCCCAGCATTTT
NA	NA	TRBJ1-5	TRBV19	CASSILLPQPQHF	TGTGCCAGTAGTATCCTTCTCCCTCAGCCCCAGCATTTT
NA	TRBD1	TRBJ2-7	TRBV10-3	CAISESEQGAYEQYF	TGTGCCATCAGTGAGTCTGAACAGGGGGCCTACGAGCAGTACTTC
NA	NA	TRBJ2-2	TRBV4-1	CASSQITEGWELFF	TGCGCCAGCAGCCAGATAACTGAGGGATGGGAGCTGTTTTTT
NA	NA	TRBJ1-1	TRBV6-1	CASSEGQGRLNTEAFF	TGTGCCAGCAGTGAAGGGCAGGGGCGTTTGAACACTGAAGCTTTCTTT
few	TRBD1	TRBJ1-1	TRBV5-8	CASSRPDRVTTEAFF	TGTGCCAGCAGCCGCCCGGACAGGGTAACGACTGAAGCTTTCTTT
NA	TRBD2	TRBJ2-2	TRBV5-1	CASSFSGRNTGELFF	TGCGCCAGCAGCTTTAGCGGGAGGAACACCGGGGAGCTGTTTTTT
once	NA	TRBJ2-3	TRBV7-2	CASSLVASATDTQYF	TGTGCCAGCAGCTTAGTGGCTAGCGCGACAGATACGCAGTATTTT
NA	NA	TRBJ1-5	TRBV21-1	CASSKWRGHQPQHF	TGTGCCAGCAGCAAATGGAGGGGGCACCAGCCCCAGCATTTT
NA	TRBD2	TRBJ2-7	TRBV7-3	CASSLAGTTNF	TGTGCCAGCAGCTTAGCCGGGACTACTAACTTC
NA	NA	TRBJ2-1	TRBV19	CASTGQGEIYNEQFF	TGTGCCAGTACTGGCCAGGGTGAAATCTACAATGAGCAGTTCTTC
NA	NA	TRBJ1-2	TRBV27	CASSSTYNYGYTF	TGTGCCAGCAGTTCGACTTATAACTATGGCTACACCTTC
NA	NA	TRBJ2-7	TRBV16	CASSGTSSGHEQYF	TGTGCCAGCAGCGGAACTAGCAGTGGCCACGAGCAGTACTTC
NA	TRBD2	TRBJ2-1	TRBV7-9	CASRPSGSSYNEQFF	TGTGCCAGCAGGCCTAGCGGGAGCTCCTACAATGAGCAGTTCTTC
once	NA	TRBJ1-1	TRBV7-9	CASSPGQGGDAFF	TGTGCCAGCAGCCCGGGGCAAGGAGGGGATGCTTTCTTT
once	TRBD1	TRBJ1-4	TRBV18	CASSLRDRSDEKLFF	TGTGCCAGCTCATTACGGGACAGGTCTGATGAAAAACTGTTTTTT
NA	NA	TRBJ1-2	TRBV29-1	CSVEDGQKTSQGGYTF	TGCAGCGTTGAAGATGGGCAGAAGACCTCTCAGGGGGGCTACACCTTC
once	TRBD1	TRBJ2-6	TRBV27	CASSPGQGEAGANVLTF	TGTGCCAGCAGTCCAGGACAGGGTGAGGCTGGGGCCAACGTCCTGACTTTC
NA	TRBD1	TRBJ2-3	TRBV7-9	CASSSRTGSRTDTQYF	TGTGCCAGCAGCTCCCGGACAGGGAGTAGGACAGATACGCAGTATTTT
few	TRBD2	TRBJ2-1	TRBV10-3	CAISGHSGGSYNEQFF	TGTGCCATCAGTGGACATAGCGGGGGCTCCTACAATGAGCAGTTCTTC
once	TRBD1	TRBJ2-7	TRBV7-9	CASSSRDRGYEQYF	TGTGCCAGCAGCAGCCGGGACAGGGGCTACGAGCAGTACTTC
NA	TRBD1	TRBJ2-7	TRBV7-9	CASSQPDRVGYEQYF	TGTGCCAGCAGCCAACCGGACAGGGTCGGCTACGAGCAGTACTTC
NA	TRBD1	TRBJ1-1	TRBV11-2	CASSFDKQGFGTEAFF	TGTGCCAGCAGCTTCGATAAACAGGGGTTTGGCACTGAAGCTTTCTTT
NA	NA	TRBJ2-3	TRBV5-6	CASSLVVGLTDTQYF	TGTGCCAGCAGCTTGGTGGTCGGTCTCACAGATACGCAGTATTTT
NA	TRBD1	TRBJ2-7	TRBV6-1	CASSTLTGFSYEQYF	TGTGCCAGCAGCACCCTGACAGGGTTCTCCTACGAGCAGTACTTC
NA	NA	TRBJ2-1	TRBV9	CASSSAGAVYNEQFF	TGTGCCAGCAGCTCCGCTGGGGCGGTATACAATGAGCAGTTCTTC
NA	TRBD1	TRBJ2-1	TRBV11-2	CASSQQGISYNEQFF	TGTGCCAGCAGCCAACAGGGGATCTCCTACAATGAGCAGTTCTTC
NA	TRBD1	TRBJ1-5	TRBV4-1	CASSQVSQGGQPQHF	TGCGCCAGCAGCCAAGTTTCCCAGGGGGGCCAGCCCCAGCATTTT
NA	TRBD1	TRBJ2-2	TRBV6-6	CASSYSDRGRSGELFF	TGTGCCAGCAGTTACTCGGACAGGGGGAGGTCCGGGGAGCTGTTTTTT
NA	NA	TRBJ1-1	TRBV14	CASSQVRDLVNTEAFF	TGTGCCAGCAGCCAAGTGAGGGATCTAGTGAACACTGAAGCTTTCTTT
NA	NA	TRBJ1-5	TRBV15	CATRGQNNQPQHF	TGTGCCACCAGGGGGCAGAACAATCAGCCCCAGCATTTT
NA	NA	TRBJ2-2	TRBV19	CASSIGAGGELFF	TGTGCCAGTAGTATAGGAGCAGGCGGGGAGCTGTTTTTT
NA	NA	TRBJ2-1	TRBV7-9	CATHRLDEQFF	TGTGCCACCCACCGTCTAGATGAGCAGTTCTTC
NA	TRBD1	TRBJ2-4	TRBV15	CATSREGQGVPADNIQYF	TGTGCCACCAGCAGAGAAGGACAGGGGGTCCCAGCGGACAACATTCAGTACTTC
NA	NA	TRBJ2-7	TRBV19	CASSIRGGLYEQYF	TGTGCCAGTTCCATTCGGGGAGGACTCTACGAGCAGTACTTC